The T cell receptor (beta chain) under discussion was sequenced for a study of CD8+ T cells in alopecia areata. The wider study: Tofacitinib administration persisted for 6 to 18 months, succeeded by 6 months off drug. Study-level findings and limits: Lesional scalp displayed greater clonality than normal scalp, most notably in alopecia totalis/universalis.

As to this clone: Its specificity is not known. The junction departs from germline at one end; a sequencing error may be responsible.

The sequencing template was cDNA reverse transcribed from extracted RNA. Assay used: immunoSEQ multiplex PCR; TCRdb lists only in-frame clones, some missing. The sample comprises 150,000 to 200,000 clones, approximately 51% of which are singletons, and about a tenth rests with the top ten. The CDR3 sequence is 15 residues long. The germline gives CDR1 MNHEY, CDR2 SVGAGI. Specified treatment: oral pan-JAK inhibitor, 5-10 mg twice daily. The specimen was CD8+ T cells sorted from blood, collected between weeks 51 and 54, from a patient treated with tofacitinib. This TCR was sampled from a human donor with alopecia areata. This chain links TRBV6-5 with TRBJ1-1; TRBD1 matches at 9 bases. The CDR3 bases are TGTGCCAGCAGTTACGGGACAGGGTCGAACATTGAAGCTTTCTTT. Amino acid sequence: CASSYGTGSNIEAFF.